Listed below are T cell receptor beta chains from one sample, sequenced in a study of blood T cell repertoires in COVID-19. Measured with immunoSEQ multiplex PCR; TCRdb has only the in-frame clones, and not every one. The sample lists roughly 700,000 clones, 85% to 90% occurring once. The source material was peripheral blood. The receptors derive from a woman aged 18-29 years with acute or convalescent COVID-19. Both conserved end residues are part of each CDR3. The order of the fields is CDR3 protein, CDR3 DNA, CDR3 length, clone size, D gene, V gene, J gene. A D gene is named only where the DNA matches it firmly. Only part of the rows carry a size: once, few, many, or a class if the clone is expanded.

CDR3aa: CASSKNGLAIGVEQFF
CDR3nt: TGTGCCAGCAGCAAAAACGGACTAGCAATCGGGGTTGAGCAGTTCTTC
len: 16
abundance: NA
d_gene: TRBD2
v_gene: TRBV7-6
j_gene: TRBJ2-1

CDR3aa: CASSAGTLMNTEAFF
CDR3nt: TGCGCCAGCAGCGCCGGGACACTCATGAACACTGAAGCTTTCTTT
len: 15
abundance: few
d_gene: NA
v_gene: TRBV5-1
j_gene: TRBJ1-1

CDR3aa: CACRPRTNYGYTF
CDR3nt: TGTGCCTGCAGGCCCCGGACTAACTATGGCTACACCTTC
len: 13
abundance: NA
d_gene: NA
v_gene: TRBV30
j_gene: TRBJ1-2

CDR3aa: CAWSGGRISYTF
CDR3nt: TGTGCCTGGAGTGGGGGGCGTATAAGCTACACCTTC
len: 12
abundance: NA
d_gene: NA
v_gene: TRBV30
j_gene: TRBJ1-2

CDR3aa: CASSLNRGEDSPLHF
CDR3nt: TGTGCCAGCAGTTTAAACCGGGGAGAGGATTCACCCCTCCACTTT
len: 15
abundance: NA
d_gene: NA
v_gene: TRBV27
j_gene: TRBJ1-6

CDR3aa: CASRGGSGYEQYF
CDR3nt: TGTGCCAGCAGGGGGGGAAGCGGGTACGAGCAGTACTTC
len: 13
abundance: NA
d_gene: NA
v_gene: TRBV6-5
j_gene: TRBJ2-7

CDR3aa: CATNGPGKNGGYTF
CDR3nt: TGTGCCACTAATGGCCCGGGGAAAAACGGAGGCTACACCTTC
len: 14
abundance: NA
d_gene: NA
v_gene: TRBV24-1
j_gene: TRBJ1-2

CDR3aa: CASRNRDTTEAFF
CDR3nt: TGTGCCAGCAGAAACCGGGACACGACTGAAGCTTTCTTT
len: 13
abundance: NA
d_gene: NA
v_gene: TRBV6-5
j_gene: TRBJ1-1

CDR3aa: CAIKHHEGGPNTEAFF
CDR3nt: TGTGCCATCAAACATCACGAGGGGGGGCCGAACACTGAAGCTTTCTTT
len: 16
abundance: NA
d_gene: NA
v_gene: TRBV10-3
j_gene: TRBJ1-1

CDR3aa: CSVEEAGEQFF
CDR3nt: TGCAGCGTTGAAGAAGCGGGGGAGCAGTTCTTC
len: 11
abundance: NA
d_gene: TRBD2
v_gene: TRBV29-1
j_gene: TRBJ2-1

CDR3aa: CASGRDSQNYGYTF
CDR3nt: TGTGCCAGCGGACGGGACAGTCAAAACTATGGCTACACCTTC
len: 14
abundance: NA
d_gene: TRBD1
v_gene: TRBV2
j_gene: TRBJ1-2

CDR3aa: CASRDRGTTNYGYTF
CDR3nt: TGTGCCAGCCGGGACAGGGGCACTACTAACTATGGCTACACCTTC
len: 15
abundance: NA
d_gene: TRBD1
v_gene: TRBV6-5
j_gene: TRBJ1-2

CDR3aa: CASSLQGGMNTEAFF
CDR3nt: TGCGCCAGCAGCCTACAGGGTGGGATGAACACTGAAGCTTTCTTT
len: 15
abundance: NA
d_gene: NA
v_gene: TRBV5-1
j_gene: TRBJ1-1